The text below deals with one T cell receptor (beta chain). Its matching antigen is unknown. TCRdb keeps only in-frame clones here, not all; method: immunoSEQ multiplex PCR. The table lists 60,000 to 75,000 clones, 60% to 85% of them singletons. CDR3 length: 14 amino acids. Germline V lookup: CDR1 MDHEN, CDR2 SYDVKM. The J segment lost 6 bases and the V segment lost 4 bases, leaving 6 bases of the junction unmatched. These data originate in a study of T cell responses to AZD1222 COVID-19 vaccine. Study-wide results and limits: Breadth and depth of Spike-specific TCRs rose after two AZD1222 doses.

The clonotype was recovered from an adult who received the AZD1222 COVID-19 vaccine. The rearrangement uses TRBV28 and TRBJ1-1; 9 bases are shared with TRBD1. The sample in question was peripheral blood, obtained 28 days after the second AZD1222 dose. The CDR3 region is CASSSRQGGAEAFF. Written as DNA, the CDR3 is TGTGCCAGCAGTTCCAGACAGGGGGGGGCTGAAGCTTTCTTT.